The next 13 T cell receptor beta chains were all read from a single sample in a study of T and B cells in COVID-19 patients. BIOMED2 TRB-A/B primer pools were used in multiplex TRB PCR. TCRdb reprocessed the multiplex PCR reads via MiXCR and lists one record per CDR3 protein. The profile shows 20,000 to 25,000 distinct CDR3 sequences, over 25% of them singletons. Each TRB amplification used roughly 250-550 ng of genomic DNA from blood. The sample was blood. These receptors were collected from a human donor who had recovered from COVID-19.

The V and J genes are TRBV11-3 and TRBJ2-1, with D uncertain. Germline CDR1 and CDR2: SGHNT and YENEEA. This CDR3 contains 16 residues. V was clipped by 1 base and J by 2 bases, with 12 bases between them. The CDR3 reads CASSLVSADPYNEQFF. The CDR3 DNA reads TGTGCCAGCAGCTTAGTCTCTGCTGACCCCTACAATGAGCAGTTCTTC.

This clonotype is labeled medium-sized. The chain links TRBV12-3 or TRBV12-4 to TRBJ2-2; D uncertain. The ends were cut back, 3 bases at V and 6 bases at J, with 8 bases in the middle. The CDR3 has 13 amino acids. CDR3 sequence reads: CASSLKGPGELFF. CDR3 nucleotides: TGTGCCAGCAGTTTGAAGGGTCCCGGGGAGCTGTTTTTT.

This clonotype appeared a few times. This chain links TRBV6-5 with TRBJ2-3, with D maybe TRBD2 (5 bases). The CDR3 has 13 residues. Trimming removed 5 bases at V and 8 bases at J, with 14 bases between. From germline, CDR1 is MNHEY and CDR2 SVGAGI. CDR3: CASSEVWERTQYF. The CDR3 DNA sequence: TGTGCCAGCAGTGAAGTTTGGGAGCGTACGCAGTATTTT.

The table lists this clonotype with a few counts. Written as DNA, the CDR3 is TGTGCCACCAGCAGAGCCGGAGGCGAGCAGTACTTC. It is translated as CATSRAGGEQYF. This chain connects TRBV15 to TRBJ2-7, with D possibly TRBD2 on 5 matching bases. CDR1 and CDR2 (germline): LNHNV, YYDKDF (reference sequence). Trimming left V 1 base short and J 6 bases short, with 7 bases between. This CDR3 has 12 residues.

The chain uses TRBV7-4 and TRBJ1-1; D not certain. CDR1 SGHVT and CDR2 SQSDAQ come from the germline V gene. This CDR3 spans 15 amino acids. The V and J ends lost 4 bases and 4 bases respectively, with 16 bases between them. The CDR3 region is CASSSGKGARTEAFF. The CDR3 DNA is TGTGCCAGCAGCTCCGGCAAGGGCGCCCGCACTGAAGCTTTCTTT.

The V and J genes are TRBV5-6 and TRBJ1-2; 10 nucleotides line up with TRBD1. V was pared by 1 base and J by 6 bases, with 3 bases of the junction left unmatched. The CDR3 sequence is 14 residues long. Germline-derived CDR1 and CDR2 are SGHDT and YYEEEE. The chain's CDR3 is CASSLFDRGHGYTF. The CDR3 region has the DNA TGTGCCAGCAGCTTGTTTGACAGGGGGCATGGCTACACCTTC. Full variable domain (remainder filled in from reference TRBV5-6 and TRBJ1-2): DAGVTQSPTHLIKTRGQQVTLRCSPKSGHDTVSWYQQALGQGPQFIFQYYEEEERQRGNFPDRFSGHQFPNYSSELNVNALLLGDSALYLCASSLFDRGHGYTFGSGTRLTVV.

The genes are TRBV20-1 and TRBJ2-3, with D perhaps TRBD1 (5 bases). Germline values: CDR1 DFQATT, CDR2 SNEGSKA (reference sequence). The length of the CDR3 is 12 residues. V was shortened by 6 bases and J by 6 bases, with 13 bases between the two germline ends. The CDR3 DNA sequence: TGCAGTGCCAGGGCAGGGTTTGATACGCAGTATTTT. Translated, it gives CSARAGFDTQYF.

This clonotype has a count of ten or more. The V and J genes are TRBV6-5 and TRBJ2-7; D uncertain. The ends were cut back, 5 bases at V and 5 bases at J, with 7 bases in the middle. The CDR3 is 11 amino acids. The V gene's germline CDR1 is MNHEY and CDR2 SVGAGI. CDR3 region: CASSLGHEQYF. The DNA of the CDR3 is TGTGCCAGCAGTCTCGGACACGAGCAGTACTTC.

V usage is TRBV14 and J usage is TRBJ1-4; D gene ambiguous. V lost 2 bases to trimming and J lost 8 bases, with 9 bases between them. Germline V lookup: CDR1 SGHDN, CDR2 FVKESK. The CDR3 has 13 amino acids. The CDR3 protein is CASSQRSAEKLFF. CDR3 bases: TGTGCCAGCAGCCAACGGTCGGCCGAAAAACTGTTTTTT.

V is TRBV6-6 and J is TRBJ2-5; D uncertain. CDR1 MNHNY and CDR2 SVGAGI come from the germline V gene (reference sequence). The CDR3 spans 12 residues. The CDR3 DNA reads as TGTGTGAGCACTTATGGGCAAGAGACCCAGTACTTC. This gives the protein CVSTYGQETQYF.

Turning to this clonotype: This could be a read error, since a much larger clone is one nucleotide away. This chain uses TRBV27 with TRBJ2-3; 11 bases line up with TRBD2. The germline V gene encodes CDR1 MNHEY and CDR2 SMNVEV (reference sequence). The CDR3 is made up of 15 amino acids. J was trimmed by 2 bases and V by 6 bases; bases with no gene match: 4. CDR3 in amino acids: CASRVAGGYTDTQYF. The CDR3 region has the DNA TGTGCCAGCAGAGTAGCGGGGGGGTACACAGATACGCAGTATTTT.

For this clonotype: Given a much more abundant clone one base away, this may be a read error. J is TRBJ2-1 and V is TRBV11-2; D may be TRBD2 (6 bases). Trimming took off 8 bases at V and 5 bases at J, with 13 bases between the two ends. This CDR3 comprises 13 residues. Germline CDR1 SGHAT, CDR2 FQNNGV. The CDR3 nucleotides are TGTGCCAGCGGCTCGGGACTGAACAATGAGCAGTTCTTC. This codes for CASGSGLNNEQFF.

The chain links TRBV11-1 to TRBJ1-3; D possibly corresponds to TRBD1 (6 bases). V was clipped by 5 bases and J by 0 bases, with 14 bases between them. Germline-derived CDR1 and CDR2 are SGHAT and FQDESV (reference sequence). The CDR3 consists of 16 residues. The CDR3 coding sequence is TGTGCCAGCAGCCCCGTGCCCAGGGGCTCTGGAAACACCATATATTTT. Translated, it gives CASSPVPRGSGNTIYF.